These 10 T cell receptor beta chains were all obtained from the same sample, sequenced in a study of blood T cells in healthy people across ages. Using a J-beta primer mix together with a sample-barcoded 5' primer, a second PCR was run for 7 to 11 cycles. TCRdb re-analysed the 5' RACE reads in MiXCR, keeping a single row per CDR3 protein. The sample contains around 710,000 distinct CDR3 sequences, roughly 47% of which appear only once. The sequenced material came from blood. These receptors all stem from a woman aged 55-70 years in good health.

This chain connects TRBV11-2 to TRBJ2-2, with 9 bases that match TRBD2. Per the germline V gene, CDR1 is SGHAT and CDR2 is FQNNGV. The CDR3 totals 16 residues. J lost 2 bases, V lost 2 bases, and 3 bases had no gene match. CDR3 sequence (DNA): TGTGCCAGCAGCTTAATGACTAGCGGAAACACCGGGGAGCTGTTTTTT. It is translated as CASSLMTSGNTGELFF.

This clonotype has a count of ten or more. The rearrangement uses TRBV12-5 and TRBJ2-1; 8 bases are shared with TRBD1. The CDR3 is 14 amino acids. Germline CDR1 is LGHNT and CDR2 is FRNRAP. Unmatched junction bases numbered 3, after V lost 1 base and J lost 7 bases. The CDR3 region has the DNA TGTGCTAGTGGTTTGGGACAGGGGCCTAATGAGCAGTTCTTC. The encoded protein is CASGLGQGPNEQFF. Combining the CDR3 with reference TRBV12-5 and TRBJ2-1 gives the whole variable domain DARVTQTPRHKVTEMGQEVTMRCQPILGHNTVFWYRQTMMQGLELLAYFRNRAPLDDSGMPKDRFSAEMPDATLATLKIQPSEPRDSAVYFCASGLGQGPNEQFFGPGTRLTVL.

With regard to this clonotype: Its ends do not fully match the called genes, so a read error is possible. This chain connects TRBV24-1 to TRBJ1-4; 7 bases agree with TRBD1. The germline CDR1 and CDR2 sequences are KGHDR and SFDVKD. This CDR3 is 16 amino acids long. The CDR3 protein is CATSNFAHRGDEKLFF. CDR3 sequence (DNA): TGTGCCACCAGTAATTTTGCCCACAGGGGAGATGAAAAACTGTTTTTT.

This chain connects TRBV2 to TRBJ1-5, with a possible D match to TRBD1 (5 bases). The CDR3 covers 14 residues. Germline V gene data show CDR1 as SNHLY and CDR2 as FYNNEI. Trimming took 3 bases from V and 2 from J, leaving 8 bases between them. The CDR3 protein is CASSDRVGNQPQHF. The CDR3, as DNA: TGTGCCAGCAGTGACAGGGTAGGCAATCAGCCCCAGCATTTT.

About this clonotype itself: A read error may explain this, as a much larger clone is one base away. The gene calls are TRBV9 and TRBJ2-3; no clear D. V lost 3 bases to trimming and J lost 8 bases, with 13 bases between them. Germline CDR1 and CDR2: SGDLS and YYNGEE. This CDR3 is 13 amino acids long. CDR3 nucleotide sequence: TGTGCCAGCAGCGGAGATACTCTAGGTACGCAGTATTTT. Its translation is CASSGDTLGTQYF.

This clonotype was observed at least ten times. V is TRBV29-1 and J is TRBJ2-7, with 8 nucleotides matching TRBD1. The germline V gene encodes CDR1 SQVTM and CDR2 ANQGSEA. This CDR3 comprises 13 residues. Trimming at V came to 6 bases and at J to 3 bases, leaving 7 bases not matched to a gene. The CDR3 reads CSVAGTGLYEQYF. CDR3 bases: TGCAGCGTCGCCGGGACAGGCCTCTACGAGCAGTACTTC.

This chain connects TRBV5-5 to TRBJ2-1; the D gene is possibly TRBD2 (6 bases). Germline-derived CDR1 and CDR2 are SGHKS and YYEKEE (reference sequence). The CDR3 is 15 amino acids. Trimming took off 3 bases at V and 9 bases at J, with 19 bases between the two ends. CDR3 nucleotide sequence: TGTGCCAGCAGCTGGGGGGAGATACGGGGCAGTGAGCAGTTCTTC. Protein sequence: CASSWGEIRGSEQFF.

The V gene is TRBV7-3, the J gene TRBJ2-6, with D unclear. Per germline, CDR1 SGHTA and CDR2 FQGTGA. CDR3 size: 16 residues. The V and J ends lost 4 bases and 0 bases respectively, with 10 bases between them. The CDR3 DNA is TGTGCCAGCAGCTATAGAAGTACCTCTGGGGCCAACGTCCTGACTTTC. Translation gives CASSYRSTSGANVLTF.

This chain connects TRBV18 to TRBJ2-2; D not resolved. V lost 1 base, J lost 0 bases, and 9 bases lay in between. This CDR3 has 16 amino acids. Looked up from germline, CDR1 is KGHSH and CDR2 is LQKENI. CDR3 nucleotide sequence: TGTGCCAGCTCACCACAGGACCACGCGAACACCGGGGAGCTGTTTTTT. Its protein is CASSPQDHANTGELFF.

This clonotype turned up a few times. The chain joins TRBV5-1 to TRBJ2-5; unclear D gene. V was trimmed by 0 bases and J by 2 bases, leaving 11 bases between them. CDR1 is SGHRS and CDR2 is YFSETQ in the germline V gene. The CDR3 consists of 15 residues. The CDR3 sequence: CASSLGSANQETQYF. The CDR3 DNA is TGCGCCAGCAGCTTGGGGTCTGCTAATCAAGAGACCCAGTACTTC.